This entry features one T cell receptor beta chain sequence. This was a deep-level run. Sequenced by immunoSEQ multiplex PCR; TCRdb stores in-frame clones only, minus some. The sample holds roughly 1,500,000 clones, about 98% seen once. V was pared by 0 bases and J by 0 bases, with 6 bases between. The CDR3 totals 15 residues. Germline-derived CDR1 and CDR2 are LNHNV and YYDKDF (reference sequence). This entry is derived from a study of shared clonotypes between healthy human individuals. The sample consisted of naive CD4+ T cells sorted from blood. Subset here: CD45RA+ positively selected. The receptor was derived from a man aged 25-45 years in good health. The chain joins TRBV15 to TRBJ1-3; D not certain. The DNA of the CDR3 is TGTGCCACCAGCAGAGATAGAAGCTCTGGAAACACCATATATTTT. This gives the protein CATSRDRSSGNTIYF. Combining the CDR3 with reference TRBV15 and TRBJ1-3 gives the whole variable domain DAMVIQNPRYQVTQFGKPVTLSCSQTLNHNVMYWYQQKSSQAPKLLFHYYDKDFNNEADTPDNFQSRRPNTSFCFLDIRSPGLGDTAMYLCATSRDRSSGNTIYFGEGSWLTVV.